This is a list of T cell receptor beta chains from one sample in a study of glioma-infiltrating T cells after dendritic cell vaccination. This table comes from immunoSEQ multiplex PCR, and its TCRdb copy is limited to in-frame clones, with some not included. The profile shows over 90,000 clones, 80% to 90% of them singletons. This sample comprised blood, obtained before dendritic cell vaccination. These receptors originate from a human donor with glioblastoma. The CDR3 runs from the conserved cysteine through the conserved F or W. A D gene is named only where the DNA matches it firmly. Clone size, where shown, is once, few, many, or a class for clones that have expanded.

d_call j_call clone_size v_call cdr3_nt cdr3_aa
- TRBJ2-7 - TRBV7-3 TGTGCCAGCAGCTTAAATCCCCCGGGACACCAAACCTACGAGCAGTACTTC CASSLNPPGHQTYEQYF
TRBD1 TRBJ1-6 once TRBV4-2 TGTGCCAGCAGCCCTCGACAGGGTCAAAATTCACCCCTCCACTTT CASSPRQGQNSPLHF
TRBD1 TRBJ2-7 - TRBV29-1 TGCAGCGTTCGGGACAGGGACTCCTACGAGCAGTACTTC CSVRDRDSYEQYF
- TRBJ1-3 few TRBV6-1 TGTGCCAGCAGCGTCGGGAGGGACGAAAACACCATATATTTT CASSVGRDENTIYF
TRBD2 TRBJ2-5 - TRBV5-1 TGCGCCAGCAGCTTGGGACTAGCGGACAAGATGGAGACCCAGTACTTC CASSLGLADKMETQYF
- TRBJ1-2 - TRBV18 TGTGCCAGCTCACAGGGGCAGGACCTGGGCTTTTGGGGCTACACCTTC CASSQGQDLGFWGYTF
TRBD1 TRBJ1-2 - TRBV29-1 TGCAGCGTTGAACGGGACAGTCCCCGAATCTATGGCTACACCTTC CSVERDSPRIYGYTF
- TRBJ2-2 - TRBV7-8 TGTGCCAGCAGCTTAAATGTGGGGATAGGACTTTTAAACACCGGGGAGCTGTTTTTT CASSLNVGIGLLNTGELFF
TRBD1 TRBJ1-6 - TRBV29-1 TGCAGCGTTGAGACGGACAGGGATTCACCCCTCCACTTT CSVETDRDSPLHF
- TRBJ1-2 few TRBV5-1 TGCGCCAGCAGCTTGGTCGTCGGAGGTAACTATGGCTACACCTTC CASSLVVGGNYGYTF
TRBD2 TRBJ2-1 - TRBV9 TGTGCCAGCAGCCGATCCCCCAGCGGGGGGGCCAATGAGCAGTTCTTC CASSRSPSGGANEQFF
TRBD2 TRBJ2-7 - TRBV4-2 TGTGCCAGCAGCCCGGGACTAGCGGGGAGCGAGCAGTACTTC CASSPGLAGSEQYF
TRBD1 TRBJ1-2 - TRBV27 TGTGCCAGCAGTTCATTTAAACGCAGGGGGCTTAAATACTTATATGGCTACACCTTC CASSSFKRRGLKYLYGYTF
- TRBJ2-7 - TRBV6-1 TGTGCCAGCAGTGAAGACAGGAGCTCCTACGAGCAGTACTTC CASSEDRSSYEQYF
TRBD1 TRBJ2-5 - TRBV25-1 TGTGCCACCCAAGGGACAGTCGAGACCCAGTACTTC CATQGTVETQYF
TRBD2 TRBJ2-1 - TRBV28 TGCGCCAGCAGTTTAGGGGGACTAGCGGGGGGGAGCTCCTACAATGAGCAGTTCTTC CASSLGGLAGGSSYNEQFF
- TRBJ1-2 - TRBV11-3 TGTGCCAGCAGCTTACGGGACTTGGGGTATGGCTACACCTTC CASSLRDLGYGYTF
- TRBJ2-7 - TRBV7-6 TGTGCCAGCAGCGGCGGGGCAGGGAGCTCCTACGAGCAGTACTTC CASSGGAGSSYEQYF
TRBD2 TRBJ2-5 - TRBV4-2 TGTGCCAGCAGCCCACGGACTAGCGGCGGACAAGAGACCCAGTACTTC CASSPRTSGGQETQYF
- TRBJ2-3 - TRBV2 TGTGCCAGCCGAGCTCAAACTAGGCGCGATACGCAGTATTTT CASRAQTRRDTQYF
TRBD2 TRBJ2-1 - TRBV14 TGTGCCAGCAGCCAATATAGCGGGGTCAGTTTCAATGAGCAGTTCTTC CASSQYSGVSFNEQFF
- TRBJ2-5 - TRBV7-7 TGTGCTAGCAGGAGAAGGGGCTGGGAGACCCAGTACTTC CASRRRGWETQYF
TRBD2 TRBJ2-5 - TRBV25-1 TGTGCCAGCAGTGAATCTGCGGGGGGCTTGGAGACCCAGTACTTC CASSESAGGLETQYF
- TRBJ2-1 - TRBV13 TGTGCCAGCAGGCGGGGCCCTTTCTACAATGAGCAGTTCTTC CASRRGPFYNEQFF
TRBD2 TRBJ2-3 - TRBV6-4 TGTGCCAGCAGTGGGACTAGCGGGGGCACAGATACGCAGTATTTT CASSGTSGGTDTQYF
- TRBJ2-5 - TRBV18 TGTGCCAGCTTCCAACAGACGAACCAAGAGACCCAGTACTTC CASFQQTNQETQYF
TRBD2 TRBJ2-1 - TRBV10-3 TGTGCCATTTCCACGGGGGGACTGGGCTACAATGAGCAGTTCTTC CAISTGGLGYNEQFF
- TRBJ1-6 - TRBV9 TGTGCCAGCAGCGCCGATGCAAACTCCTATAATTCCCCCCTCCACTTT CASSADANSYNSPLHF
TRBD1 TRBJ1-6 - TRBV30 TGTGCCTGGAGTTCCGGGGACAGTCCTTTACGTAATTCACCCCTCCACTTT CAWSSGDSPLRNSPLHF
TRBD1 TRBJ2-5 - TRBV7-9 TGTGCCAGCAGCGCCGGGACAGGGGGCGGGAAAGAGACCCAGTACTTC CASSAGTGGGKETQYF
TRBD1 TRBJ2-3 - TRBV19 TGTGCCAGCCGTTACTCCGGGACAGGGTTCACAGATACGCAGTATTTT CASRYSGTGFTDTQYF
TRBD1 TRBJ1-6 - TRBV9 TGTGCCAGCAGCAGGGAAGGACAGGCGATTTTGGATTCACCCCTCCACTTT CASSREGQAILDSPLHF
TRBD1 TRBJ1-6 - TRBV19 TGTGCCAGTACCTTGGGACAGTCCTATAATTCACCCCTCCACTTT CASTLGQSYNSPLHF
TRBD2 TRBJ2-1 - TRBV9 TGTGCCAGCAGCGTAGGACGGGGGGTGAGGAGGCATGAGCAGTTCTTC CASSVGRGVRRHEQFF
- TRBJ2-5 - TRBV6-5 TGTGCCAGCAGTTACTCAAGGCAGGGTGGGACCCAGTACTTC CASSYSRQGGTQYF